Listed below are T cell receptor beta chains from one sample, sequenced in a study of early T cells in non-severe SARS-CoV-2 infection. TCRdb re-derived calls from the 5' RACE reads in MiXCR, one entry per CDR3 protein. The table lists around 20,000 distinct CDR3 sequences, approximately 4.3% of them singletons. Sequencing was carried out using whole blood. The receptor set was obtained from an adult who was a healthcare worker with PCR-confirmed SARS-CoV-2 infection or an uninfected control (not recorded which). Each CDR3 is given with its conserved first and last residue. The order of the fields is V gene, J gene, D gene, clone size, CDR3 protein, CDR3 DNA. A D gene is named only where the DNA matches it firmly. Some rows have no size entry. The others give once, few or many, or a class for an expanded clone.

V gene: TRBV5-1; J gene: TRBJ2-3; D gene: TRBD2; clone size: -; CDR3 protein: CASSTRLAGGQDTQYF; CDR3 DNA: TGCGCCAGCAGCACACGACTAGCGGGGGGGCAAGATACGCAGTATTTT
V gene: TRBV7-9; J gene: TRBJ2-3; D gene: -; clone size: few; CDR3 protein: CASSSRSEADTQYF; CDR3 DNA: TGTGCCAGCAGCTCCAGGAGCGAGGCAGATACGCAGTATTTT
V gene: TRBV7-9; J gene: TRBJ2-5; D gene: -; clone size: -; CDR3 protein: CASSHSGTGKTQYF; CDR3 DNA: TGTGCCAGCAGCCATAGCGGGACAGGGAAGACCCAGTACTTC
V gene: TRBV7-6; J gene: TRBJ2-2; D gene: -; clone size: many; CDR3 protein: CASSPRTANTGELFF; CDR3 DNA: TGTGCCAGCAGCCCACGGACAGCTAACACCGGGGAGCTGTTTTTT
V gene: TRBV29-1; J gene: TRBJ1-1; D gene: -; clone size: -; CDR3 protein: CSVQSHEAFF; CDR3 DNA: TGCAGCGTGCAGTCACACGAAGCTTTCTTT
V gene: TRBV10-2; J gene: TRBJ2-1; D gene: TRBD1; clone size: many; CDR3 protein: CASKQDRVMLDEQFF; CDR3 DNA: TGCGCCAGCAAACAGGACAGGGTTATGCTGGATGAGCAGTTCTTC
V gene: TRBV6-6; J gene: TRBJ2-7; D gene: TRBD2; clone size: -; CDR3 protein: CASRLAGPYEQYF; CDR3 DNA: TGTGCCAGCAGGCTAGCGGGGCCCTACGAGCAGTACTTC
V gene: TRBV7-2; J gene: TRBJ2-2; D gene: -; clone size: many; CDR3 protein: CASSTQAAGNTGELFF; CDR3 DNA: TGTGCCAGCAGCACCCAAGCGGCAGGGAACACCGGGGAGCTGTTTTTT
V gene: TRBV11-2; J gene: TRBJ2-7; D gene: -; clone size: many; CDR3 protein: CASSQPLQGSYEQYF; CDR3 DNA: TGTGCCAGCAGCCAACCCTTACAGGGTTCCTACGAGCAGTACTTC
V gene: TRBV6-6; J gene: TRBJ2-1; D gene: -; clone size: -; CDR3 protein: CASSYGLTGNEQFF; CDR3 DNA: TGTGCCAGCAGTTACGGGTTAACTGGGAATGAGCAGTTCTTC
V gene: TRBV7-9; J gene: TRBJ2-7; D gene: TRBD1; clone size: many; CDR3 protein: CASSLGTGVNEQYF; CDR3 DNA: TGTGCCAGCAGCTTGGGGACAGGGGTCAACGAGCAGTACTTC
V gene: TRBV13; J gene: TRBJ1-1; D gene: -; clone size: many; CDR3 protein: CASSLAGTASSVTF; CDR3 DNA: TGTGCCAGCAGCTTAGCCGGGACCGCGAGTTCCGTCACTTTT
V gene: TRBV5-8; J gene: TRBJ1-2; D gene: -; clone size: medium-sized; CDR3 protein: CASSLDSYGYTF; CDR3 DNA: TGTGCCAGCAGCTTGGACAGCTATGGCTACACCTTC
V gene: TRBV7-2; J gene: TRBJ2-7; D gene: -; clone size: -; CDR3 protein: CASSLDPAYEQYF; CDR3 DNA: TGTGCCAGCAGCTTAGATCCGGCCTACGAGCAGTACTTC
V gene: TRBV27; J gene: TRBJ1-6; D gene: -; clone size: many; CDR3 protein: CASSSKGASSYNSPLHF; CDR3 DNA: TGTGCCAGCAGTAGTAAAGGGGCGAGCTCCTATAATTCACCCCTCCACTTT
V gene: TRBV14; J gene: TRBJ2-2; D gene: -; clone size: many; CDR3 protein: CASSQQRGRASTGELFF; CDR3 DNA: TGTGCCAGCAGCCAACAGAGGGGTAGGGCCTCGACCGGGGAGCTGTTTTTT
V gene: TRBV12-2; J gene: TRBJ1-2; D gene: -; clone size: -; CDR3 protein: CASRLAPPATTVSNYGYTF; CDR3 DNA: TGTGCAAGTCGCTTAGCCCCTCCAGCTACGACAGTCTCTAACTATGGCTACACCTTC
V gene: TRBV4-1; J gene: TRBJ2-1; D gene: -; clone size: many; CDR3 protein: CASSQEDGINNEQFF; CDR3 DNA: TGCGCCAGCAGCCAAGAAGACGGGATAAACAATGAGCAGTTCTTC
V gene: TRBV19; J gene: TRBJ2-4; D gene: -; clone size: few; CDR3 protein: CASSIGSGRSNIQYF; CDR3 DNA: TGTGCCAGTAGTATCGGGTCAGGGAGGTCGAACATTCAGTACTTC
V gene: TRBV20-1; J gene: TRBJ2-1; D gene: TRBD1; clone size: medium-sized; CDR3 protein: CSAPLPDRDYNEQFF; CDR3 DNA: TGCAGTGCTCCCTTGCCCGACAGGGACTACAATGAGCAGTTCTTC
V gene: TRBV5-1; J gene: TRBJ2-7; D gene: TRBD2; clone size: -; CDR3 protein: CVSSLASGTYEQYF; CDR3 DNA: TGCGTCAGCAGCTTGGCCAGCGGGACGTACGAGCAGTACTTC
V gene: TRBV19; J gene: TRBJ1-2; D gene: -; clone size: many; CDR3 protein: CASQPTRASNYGYTF; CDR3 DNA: TGTGCCAGTCAACCTACCAGGGCCTCTAACTATGGCTACACCTTC
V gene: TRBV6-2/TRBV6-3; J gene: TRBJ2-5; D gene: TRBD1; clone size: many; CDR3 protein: CASSPGTGDQETQYF; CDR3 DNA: TGTGCCAGCAGTCCCGGGACAGGGGACCAAGAGACCCAGTACTTC
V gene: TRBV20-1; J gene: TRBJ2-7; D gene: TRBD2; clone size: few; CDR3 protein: CSATSFGRAGGSYEQYF; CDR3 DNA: TGCAGTGCTACCTCTTTCGGGAGAGCGGGAGGGTCCTACGAGCAGTACTTC
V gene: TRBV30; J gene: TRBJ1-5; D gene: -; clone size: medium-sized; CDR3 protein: CAWSAGRREDQPQHF; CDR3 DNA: TGTGCCTGGAGTGCGGGACGCCGGGAGGATCAGCCCCAGCATTTT
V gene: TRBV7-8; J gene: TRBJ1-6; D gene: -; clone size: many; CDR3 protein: CASSLAWGDDSPLHF; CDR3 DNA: TGTGCCAGCAGCTTAGCGTGGGGGGACGATTCACCCCTCCACTTT
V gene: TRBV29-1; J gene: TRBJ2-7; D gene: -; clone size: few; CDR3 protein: CSVESAGTYEQYF; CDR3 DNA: TGCAGCGTTGAGAGCGCCGGGACCTACGAGCAGTACTTC
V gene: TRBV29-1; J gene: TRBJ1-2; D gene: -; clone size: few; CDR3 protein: CSVEDGLRNYGYTF; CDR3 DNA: TGCAGCGTTGAAGATGGGCTTAGGAACTATGGCTACACCTTC
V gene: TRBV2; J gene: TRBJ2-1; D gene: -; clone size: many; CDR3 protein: CASSEGLVKIEQFF; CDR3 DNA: TGTGCCAGCAGTGAAGGGCTAGTGAAGATTGAGCAGTTCTTC